This is a list of T cell receptor beta chains from one sample in a study of T cells after yellow fever vaccination. A single record per CDR3 protein comes from TCRdb applying MiXCR to the 5' RACE reads. The repertoire has a few hundred thousand distinct CDR3 sequences, under 15% of them found once; the top ten carry approximately 3.4%. Sequenced material: CD4+ T cells sorted from PBMCs, taken 15 days after the yellow fever booster vaccination. These receptors all come from a man between 18 and 29 years old who received the YFV17D yellow fever vaccine. Both conserved end residues are part of each CDR3. A D gene is named only where the DNA matches it firmly. Not every row has a clone size; where given, it reads once, few, many or a size class.

abundance: few; j_gene: TRBJ2-1; v_gene: TRBV7-2; d_gene: TRBD2; CDR3aa: CASSLGSGRVAGYNEQFF; CDR3nt: TGTGCCAGCAGCTTAGGGTCTGGGAGGGTAGCGGGGTACAATGAGCAGTTCTTC
abundance: few; j_gene: TRBJ1-1; v_gene: TRBV11-2; d_gene: -; CDR3aa: CASSLEALGNTEAFF; CDR3nt: TGTGCCAGCAGCCTTGAGGCCTTGGGGAACACTGAAGCTTTCTTT
abundance: few; j_gene: TRBJ1-5; v_gene: TRBV10-3; d_gene: -; CDR3aa: CAISENRMSNQPQHF; CDR3nt: TGTGCCATCAGTGAAAACAGAATGAGCAATCAGCCCCAGCATTTT
abundance: -; j_gene: TRBJ1-2; v_gene: TRBV7-9; d_gene: -; CDR3aa: CASSLGGRGGYGYTF; CDR3nt: TGTGCCAGCAGCTTAGGCGGCAGGGGTGGCTATGGCTACACCTTC
abundance: -; j_gene: TRBJ1-6; v_gene: TRBV7-2; d_gene: TRBD1; CDR3aa: CASSSTGGYYNSPLHF; CDR3nt: TGTGCCAGCAGCTCGACAGGGGGCTATTATAATTCACCCCTCCACTTT
abundance: -; j_gene: TRBJ1-1; v_gene: TRBV4-1; d_gene: -; CDR3aa: CASSQEKRGMNTEAFF; CDR3nt: TGCGCCAGCAGCCAAGAGAAACGGGGAATGAACACTGAAGCTTTCTTT
abundance: -; j_gene: TRBJ2-2; v_gene: TRBV3-1; d_gene: -; CDR3aa: CASSPPWTGELFF; CDR3nt: TGTGCCAGCAGCCCGCCGTGGACCGGGGAGCTGTTTTTT
abundance: few; j_gene: TRBJ2-7; v_gene: TRBV12-3/TRBV12-4; d_gene: TRBD2; CDR3aa: CASSHGTSGGTNYEQYF; CDR3nt: TGTGCCAGCAGTCACGGGACTAGCGGGGGGACCAACTACGAGCAGTACTTC
abundance: -; j_gene: TRBJ1-2; v_gene: TRBV4-3; d_gene: TRBD1; CDR3aa: CASSPMTGPHGYTF; CDR3nt: TGCGCCAGCAGCCCGATGACAGGGCCCCATGGCTACACCTTC
abundance: many; j_gene: TRBJ1-1; v_gene: TRBV5-1; d_gene: TRBD1; CDR3aa: CASSLQGAGFEAFF; CDR3nt: TGCGCCAGCAGCCTACAGGGGGCTGGGTTCGAAGCTTTCTTT
abundance: many; j_gene: TRBJ1-5; v_gene: TRBV27; d_gene: -; CDR3aa: CASSFRRGNQPQHF; CDR3nt: TGTGCCAGCAGTTTTCGGAGGGGTAATCAGCCCCAGCATTTT
abundance: -; j_gene: TRBJ2-5; v_gene: TRBV10-3; d_gene: -; CDR3aa: CAISEGQGETQYF; CDR3nt: TGTGCCATCAGTGAGGGGCAGGGAGAGACCCAGTACTTC
abundance: -; j_gene: TRBJ1-1; v_gene: TRBV7-6; d_gene: -; CDR3aa: CASSQGVITGSTAFF; CDR3nt: TGTGCCAGCAGTCAAGGGGTGATAACAGGGTCTACCGCTTTCTTT
abundance: -; j_gene: TRBJ1-3; v_gene: TRBV7-2; d_gene: -; CDR3aa: CASSLLSGASSGNTIYF; CDR3nt: TGTGCCAGCAGCTTACTTTCAGGGGCGAGCTCTGGAAACACCATATATTTT
abundance: few; j_gene: TRBJ1-1; v_gene: TRBV27; d_gene: -; CDR3aa: CASSLTFSNINTEAFF; CDR3nt: TGTGCCAGCAGTTTAACTTTTTCGAATATAAACACTGAAGCTTTCTTT
abundance: -; j_gene: TRBJ2-3; v_gene: TRBV11-2; d_gene: TRBD2; CDR3aa: CASSLELSGDFTDTQYF; CDR3nt: TGTGCCAGCAGCTTAGAACTAAGCGGGGATTTCACAGATACGCAGTATTTT
abundance: -; j_gene: TRBJ1-1; v_gene: TRBV6-1; d_gene: TRBD1; CDR3aa: CASRGQGTEAFF; CDR3nt: TGTGCCAGCAGGGGACAGGGCACTGAAGCTTTCTTT
abundance: -; j_gene: TRBJ1-5; v_gene: TRBV4-1; d_gene: -; CDR3aa: CASSQLRADQPQHF; CDR3nt: TGCGCCAGCAGCCAATTGAGGGCCGATCAGCCCCAGCATTTT
abundance: few; j_gene: TRBJ2-3; v_gene: TRBV18; d_gene: -; CDR3aa: CASSPDRGAGQATDTQYF; CDR3nt: TGTGCCAGCTCACCAGATCGGGGCGCGGGGCAGGCTACAGATACGCAGTATTTT
abundance: few; j_gene: TRBJ2-7; v_gene: TRBV14; d_gene: TRBD1; CDR3aa: CASSLSLGQGIYEQYF; CDR3nt: TGTGCCAGCAGCCTTTCTCTTGGACAGGGTATCTACGAGCAGTACTTC
abundance: many; j_gene: TRBJ1-2; v_gene: TRBV7-2; d_gene: -; CDR3aa: CASSRRDFYGYTF; CDR3nt: TGTGCCAGCAGTAGAAGGGATTTCTATGGCTACACCTTC
abundance: few; j_gene: TRBJ1-4; v_gene: TRBV6-2/TRBV6-3; d_gene: TRBD1; CDR3aa: CAIVQGSGNEKLFF; CDR3nt: TGTGCCATCGTACAGGGGTCTGGTAATGAAAAACTGTTTTTT